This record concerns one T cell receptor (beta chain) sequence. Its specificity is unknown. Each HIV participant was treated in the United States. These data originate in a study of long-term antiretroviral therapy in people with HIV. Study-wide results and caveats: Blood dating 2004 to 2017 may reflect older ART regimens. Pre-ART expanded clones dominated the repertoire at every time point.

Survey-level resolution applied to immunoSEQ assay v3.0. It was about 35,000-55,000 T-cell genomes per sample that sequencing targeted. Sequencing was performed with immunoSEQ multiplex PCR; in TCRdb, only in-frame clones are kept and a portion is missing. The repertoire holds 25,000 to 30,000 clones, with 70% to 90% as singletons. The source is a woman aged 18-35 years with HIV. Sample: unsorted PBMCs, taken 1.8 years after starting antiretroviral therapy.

The CDR3 is CASSLGEDGRTDTQYF. In DNA form, the CDR3 reads TGTGCCAGCAGCTTGGGGGAGGATGGGCGCACAGATACGCAGTATTTT. The genes are TRBV5-4 and TRBJ2-3; D may be TRBD2 (6 bases). Trimming pared 0 bases from V and 1 base from J, leaving 12 bases between. Germline loops: CDR1 SGHNT, CDR2 YYREEE (reference sequence). The CDR3 runs to 16 residues. Complete variable domain (other parts from reference TRBV5-4 and TRBJ2-3): ETGVTQSPTHLIKTRGQQVTLRCSSQSGHNTVSWYQQALGQGPQFIFQYYREEENGRGNFPPRFSGLQFPNYSSELNVNALELDDSALYLCASSLGEDGRTDTQYFGPGTRLTVL.